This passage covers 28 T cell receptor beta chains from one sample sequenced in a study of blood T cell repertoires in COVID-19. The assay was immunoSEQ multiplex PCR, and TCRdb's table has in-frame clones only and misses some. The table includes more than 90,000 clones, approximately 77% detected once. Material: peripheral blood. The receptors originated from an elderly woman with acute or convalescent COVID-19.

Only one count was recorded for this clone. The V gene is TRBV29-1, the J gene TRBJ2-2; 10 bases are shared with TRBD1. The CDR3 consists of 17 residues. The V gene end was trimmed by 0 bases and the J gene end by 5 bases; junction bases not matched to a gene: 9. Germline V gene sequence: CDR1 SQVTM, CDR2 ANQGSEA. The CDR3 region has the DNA TGCAGCGTTGAAGACCCGGGACAGGGGCTTCTGACCGGGGAGCTGTTTTTT. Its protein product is CSVEDPGQGLLTGELFF.

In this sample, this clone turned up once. This CDR3 is CAISESLTAVGYTF. CDR3 nucleotide sequence: TGTGCCATCAGTGAGTCACTTACAGCGGTTGGCTACACCTTC. V usage is TRBV10-3 and J usage is TRBJ1-2; unclear D gene. The CDR3 runs 14 residues. Germline V gives CDR1 ENHRY, CDR2 SYGVKD. V shed 0 bases and J shed 7 bases, with 12 bases lying between them.

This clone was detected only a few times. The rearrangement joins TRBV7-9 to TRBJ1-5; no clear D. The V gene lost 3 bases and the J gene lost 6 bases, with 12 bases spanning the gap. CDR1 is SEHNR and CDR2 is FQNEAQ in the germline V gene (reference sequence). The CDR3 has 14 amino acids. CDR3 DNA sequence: TGTGCCAGCAGCTTCACGGGGTCGGGTCAGCCCCAGCATTTT. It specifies CASSFTGSGQPQHF.

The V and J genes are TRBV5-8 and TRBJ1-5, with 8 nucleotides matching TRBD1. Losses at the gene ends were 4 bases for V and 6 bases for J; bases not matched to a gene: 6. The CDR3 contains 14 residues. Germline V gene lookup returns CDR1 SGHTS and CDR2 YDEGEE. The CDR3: CASSRTGNGQPQHF. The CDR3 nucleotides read TGTGCCAGCAGCCGGACAGGGAACGGTCAGCCCCAGCATTTT.

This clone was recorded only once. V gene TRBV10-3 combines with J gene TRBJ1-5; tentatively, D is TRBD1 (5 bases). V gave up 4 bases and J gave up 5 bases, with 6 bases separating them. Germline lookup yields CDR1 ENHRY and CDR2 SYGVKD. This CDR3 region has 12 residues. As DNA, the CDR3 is TGTGCCATCAGTGTAGGGGATCAGCCCCAGCATTTT. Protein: CAISVGDQPQHF.

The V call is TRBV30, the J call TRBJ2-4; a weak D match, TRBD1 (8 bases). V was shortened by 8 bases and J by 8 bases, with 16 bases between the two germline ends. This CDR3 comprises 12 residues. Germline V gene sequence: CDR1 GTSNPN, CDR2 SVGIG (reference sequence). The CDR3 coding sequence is TGTGCCGGCGGAACAGGGGGGGACATTCAGTACTTC. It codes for CAGGTGGDIQYF.

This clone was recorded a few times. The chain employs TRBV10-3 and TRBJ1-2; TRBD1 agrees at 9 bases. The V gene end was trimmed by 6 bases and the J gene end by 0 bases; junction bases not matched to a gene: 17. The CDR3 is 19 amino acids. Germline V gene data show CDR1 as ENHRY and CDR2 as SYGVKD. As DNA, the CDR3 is TGTGCCATCAGCAAACACAACACCCGGGACAGGGATCCTAACTATGGCTACACCTTC. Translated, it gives CAISKHNTRDRDPNYGYTF.

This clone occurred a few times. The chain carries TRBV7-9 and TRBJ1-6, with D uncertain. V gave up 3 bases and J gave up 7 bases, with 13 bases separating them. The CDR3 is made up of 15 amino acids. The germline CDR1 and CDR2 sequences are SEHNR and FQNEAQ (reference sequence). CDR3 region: CASSFSERQNSPLHF. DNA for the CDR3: TGTGCCAGCAGCTTCTCGGAGAGGCAAAATTCACCCCTCCACTTT. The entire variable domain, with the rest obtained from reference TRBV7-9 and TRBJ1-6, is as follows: DTGVSQNPRHKITKRGQNVTFRCDPISEHNRLYWYRQTLGQGPEFLTYFQNEAQLEKSRLLSDRFSAERPKGSFSTLEIQRTEQGDSAMYLCASSFSERQNSPLHFGNGTRLTVT.

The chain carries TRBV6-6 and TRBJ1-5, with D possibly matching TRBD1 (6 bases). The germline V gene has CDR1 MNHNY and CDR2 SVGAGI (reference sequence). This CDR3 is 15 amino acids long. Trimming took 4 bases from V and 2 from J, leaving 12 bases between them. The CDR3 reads CASSLEAGGNQPQHF. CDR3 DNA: TGTGCCAGCAGTTTAGAGGCAGGGGGCAATCAGCCCCAGCATTTT.

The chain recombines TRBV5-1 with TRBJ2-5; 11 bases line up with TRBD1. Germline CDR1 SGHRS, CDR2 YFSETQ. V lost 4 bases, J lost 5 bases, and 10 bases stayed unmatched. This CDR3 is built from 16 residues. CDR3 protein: CASSPGTGGPEETQYF. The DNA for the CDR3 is TGCGCCAGCAGCCCCGGGACAGGGGGGCCTGAGGAGACCCAGTACTTC.

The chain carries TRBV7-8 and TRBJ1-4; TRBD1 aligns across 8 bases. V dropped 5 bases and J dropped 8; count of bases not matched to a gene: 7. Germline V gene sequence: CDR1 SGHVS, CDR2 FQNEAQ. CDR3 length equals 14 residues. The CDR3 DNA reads TGTGCCAGCAGCGACCACAGGGGGGGGGAAAAACTGTTTTTT. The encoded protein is CASSDHRGGEKLFF.

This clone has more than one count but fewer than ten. The CDR3 bases are TGTGCCAGCTCACCATGGCAGAACACTGAAGCTTTCTTT. Residues: CASSPWQNTEAFF. The V and J genes are TRBV18 and TRBJ1-1; D is unclear. Per the germline V gene, CDR1 is KGHSH and CDR2 is LQKENI. V lost 2 bases, J lost 1 base, and 5 bases lay in between. The CDR3 is 13 amino acids.

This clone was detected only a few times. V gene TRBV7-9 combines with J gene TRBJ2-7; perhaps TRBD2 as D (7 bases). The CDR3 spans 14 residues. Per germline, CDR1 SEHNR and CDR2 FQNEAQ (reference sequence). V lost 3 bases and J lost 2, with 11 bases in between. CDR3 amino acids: CASSLRGLTYEQYF. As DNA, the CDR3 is TGTGCCAGCAGCTTGCGGGGGCTAACCTACGAGCAGTACTTC.

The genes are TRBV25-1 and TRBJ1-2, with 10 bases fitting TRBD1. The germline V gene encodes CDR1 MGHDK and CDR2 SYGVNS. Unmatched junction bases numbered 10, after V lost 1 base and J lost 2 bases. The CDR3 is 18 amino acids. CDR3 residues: CASSESGYRDRGNYGYTF. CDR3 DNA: TGTGCCAGCAGTGAATCGGGTTATCGGGACAGGGGAAACTATGGCTACACCTTC.

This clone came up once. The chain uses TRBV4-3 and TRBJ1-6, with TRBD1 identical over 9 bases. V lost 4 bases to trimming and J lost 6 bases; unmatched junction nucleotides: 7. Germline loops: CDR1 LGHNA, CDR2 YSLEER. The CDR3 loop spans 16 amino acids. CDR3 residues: CASSLHPDRGNSPLHF. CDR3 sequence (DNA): TGCGCCAGCAGCCTCCACCCGGACAGGGGTAATTCACCCCTCCACTTT.

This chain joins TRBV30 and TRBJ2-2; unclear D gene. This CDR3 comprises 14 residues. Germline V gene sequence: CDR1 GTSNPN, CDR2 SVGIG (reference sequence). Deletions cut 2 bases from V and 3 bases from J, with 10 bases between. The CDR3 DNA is TGTGCCTGGAGTACCGGCCAGGACACCGGGGAGCTGTTTTTT. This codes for CAWSTGQDTGELFF.

DNA of the CDR3: TGTGCCAGCAGCCCCTCAGAGGTGCCTGGGACCCAGTACTTC. As protein: CASSPSEVPGTQYF. The J gene is TRBJ2-5, the V gene TRBV28, with D uncertain. This CDR3 contains 14 residues. In germline, CDR1 is MDHEN, CDR2 SYDVKM. V was cut by 6 bases and J by 7 bases, with 18 bases left in between. Filled out from reference TRBV28 and TRBJ2-5, the complete variable domain reads DVKVTQSSRYLVKRTGEKVFLECVQDMDHENMFWYRQDPGLGLRLIYFSYDVKMKEKGDIPEGYSVSREKKERFSLILESASTNQTSMYLCASSPSEVPGTQYFGPGTRLLVL.

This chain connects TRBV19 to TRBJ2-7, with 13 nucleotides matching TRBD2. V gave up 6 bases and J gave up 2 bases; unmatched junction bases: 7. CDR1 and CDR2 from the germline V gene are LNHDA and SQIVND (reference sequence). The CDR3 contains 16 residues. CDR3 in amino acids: CASRTTSGGETYEQYF. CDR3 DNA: TGTGCCAGTAGAACCACTAGCGGGGGGGAGACCTACGAGCAGTACTTC. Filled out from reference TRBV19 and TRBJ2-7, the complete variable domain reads DGGITQSPKYLFRKEGQNVTLSCEQNLNHDAMYWYRQDPGQGLRLIYYSQIVNDFQKGDIAEGYSVSREKKESFPLTVTSAQKNPTAFYLCASRTTSGGETYEQYFGPGTRLTVT.

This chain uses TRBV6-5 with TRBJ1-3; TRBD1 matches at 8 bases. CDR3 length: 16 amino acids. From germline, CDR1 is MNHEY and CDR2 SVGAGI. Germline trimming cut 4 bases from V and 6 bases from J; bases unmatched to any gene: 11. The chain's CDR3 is CASSLEGGQGTNTIYF. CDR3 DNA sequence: TGTGCCAGCAGTTTAGAGGGTGGACAGGGAACAAACACCATATATTTT.

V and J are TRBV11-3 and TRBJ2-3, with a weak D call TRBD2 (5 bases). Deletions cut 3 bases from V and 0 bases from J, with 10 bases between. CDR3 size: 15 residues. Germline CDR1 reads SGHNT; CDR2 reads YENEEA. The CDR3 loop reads CASSFSGSSTDTQYF. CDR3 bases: TGTGCCAGCAGCTTTTCGGGATCTAGCACAGATACGCAGTATTTT.

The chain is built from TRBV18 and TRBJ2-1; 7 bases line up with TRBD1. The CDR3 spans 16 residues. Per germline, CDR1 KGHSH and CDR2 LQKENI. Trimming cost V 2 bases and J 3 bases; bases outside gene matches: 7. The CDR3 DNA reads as TGTGCCAGCTCACCAACCTTCCGACAGGGCTACAATGAGCAGTTCTTC. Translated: CASSPTFRQGYNEQFF. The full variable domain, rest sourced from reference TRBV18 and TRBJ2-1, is NAGVMQNPRHLVRRRGQEARLRCSPMKGHSHVYWYRQLPEEGLKFMVYLQKENIIDESGMPKERFSAEFPKEGPSILRIQQVVRGDSAAYFCASSPTFRQGYNEQFFGPGTRLTVL.

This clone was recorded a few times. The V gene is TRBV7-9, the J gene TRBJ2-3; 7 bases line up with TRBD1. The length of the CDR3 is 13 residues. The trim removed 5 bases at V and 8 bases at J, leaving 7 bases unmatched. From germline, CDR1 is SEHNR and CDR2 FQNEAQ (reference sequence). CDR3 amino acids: CASSEVSGGTQYF. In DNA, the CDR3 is TGTGCCAGCAGCGAGGTCTCAGGGGGTACGCAGTATTTT.

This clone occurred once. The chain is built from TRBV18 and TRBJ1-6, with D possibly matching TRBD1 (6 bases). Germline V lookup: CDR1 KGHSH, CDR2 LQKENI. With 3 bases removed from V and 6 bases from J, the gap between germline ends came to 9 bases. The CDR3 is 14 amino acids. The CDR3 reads CASSPTGTNSPLHF. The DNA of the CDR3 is TGTGCCAGCTCACCTACAGGGACTAATTCACCCCTCCACTTT.

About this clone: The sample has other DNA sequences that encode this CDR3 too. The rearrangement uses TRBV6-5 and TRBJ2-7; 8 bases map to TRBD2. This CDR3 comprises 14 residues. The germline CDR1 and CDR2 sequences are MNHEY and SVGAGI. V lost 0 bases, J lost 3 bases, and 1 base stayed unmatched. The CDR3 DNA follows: TGTGCCAGCAGTTACTCCGGGGGGGGCTACGAGCAGTACTTC. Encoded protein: CASSYSGGGYEQYF.

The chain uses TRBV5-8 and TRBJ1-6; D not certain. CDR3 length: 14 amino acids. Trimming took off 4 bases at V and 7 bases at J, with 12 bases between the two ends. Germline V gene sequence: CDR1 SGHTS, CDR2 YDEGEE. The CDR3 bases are TGTGCCAGCAGCCCGGTGTTCAAGAATTCACCCCTCCACTTT. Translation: CASSPVFKNSPLHF.

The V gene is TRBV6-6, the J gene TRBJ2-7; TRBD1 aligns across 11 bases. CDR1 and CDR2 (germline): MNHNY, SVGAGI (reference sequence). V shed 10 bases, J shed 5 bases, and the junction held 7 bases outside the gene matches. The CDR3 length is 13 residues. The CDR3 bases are TGTGCCACCACCGGGACAGGGGGGAACGAGCAGTACTTC. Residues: CATTGTGGNEQYF.

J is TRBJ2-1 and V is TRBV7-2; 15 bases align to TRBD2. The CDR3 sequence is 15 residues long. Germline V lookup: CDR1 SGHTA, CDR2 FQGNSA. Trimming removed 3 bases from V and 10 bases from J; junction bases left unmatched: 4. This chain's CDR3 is CASSFGLAGGMEQFF. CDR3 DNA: TGTGCCAGCAGCTTCGGACTAGCGGGAGGGATGGAGCAGTTCTTC.

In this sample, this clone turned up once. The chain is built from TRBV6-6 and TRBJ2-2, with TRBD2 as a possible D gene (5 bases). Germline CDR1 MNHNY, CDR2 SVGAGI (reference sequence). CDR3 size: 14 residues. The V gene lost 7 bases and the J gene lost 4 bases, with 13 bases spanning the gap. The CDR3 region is CASKERDLTGELFF. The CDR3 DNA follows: TGTGCCAGCAAGGAGAGGGATCTCACCGGGGAGCTGTTTTTT.